The present entry profiles one TCR beta chain with its context. The antigen is unknown. Specified treatment: oral pan-JAK inhibitor, 5-10 mg twice daily. Collected material from alopecia areata patients comprised lesional scalp punch biopsies and peripheral blood. The CDR3 loop spans 15 amino acids. With 0 bases clipped from V and 5 bases from J, the junction kept 4 bases outside the gene matches. Per the germline V gene, CDR1 is SGHNT and CDR2 is YYREEE (reference sequence). These data originate in a study of CD8+ T cells in alopecia areata. Study overall: Percent affected scalp area, the SALT score, rated treated patients' severity.

Study-level results: Researchers reported that TCR sharing among patients proved less clear than in mice, possibly HLA-linked. Scalp clonality, together with expanded CD8+ clones among the top 100, fell significantly with tofacitinib.

TCR sequencing used cDNA made by reverse transcription of extracted RNA. Clones were read by immunoSEQ multiplex PCR, and TCRdb kept only the in-frame ones, dropping some. The sample has over 100,000 clones, roughly 50% seen once. The receptor was derived from a human donor with alopecia areata. V usage is TRBV5-4 and J usage is TRBJ2-1; 8 nucleotides match TRBD2. The sequencing here drew on CD8+ T cells sorted from blood, taken at week 24, from a patient treated with tofacitinib. CDR3 in DNA: TGTGCCAGCAGCTTGGTTAGCGGGGCCCACAATGAGCAGTTCTTC. Encoded protein: CASSLVSGAHNEQFF.